The following is a T cell receptor beta chain sequence with its context. No antigen is known for it. This entry comes from a study of shared clonotypes between healthy human individuals. Measured with immunoSEQ multiplex PCR; TCRdb has only the in-frame clones, and not every one. The data contain 1,500,000 or so clones, around 98.5% of them singletons. Healthy HIV-negative adults with no recent acute infections or vaccinations were recruited as donors. V was pared by 6 bases and J by 1 base, with 6 bases between. The CDR3 has 13 residues. The V gene's germline CDR1 is SNHLY and CDR2 FYNNEI. Study-level points and caveats: Richness estimates generally favored naive over memory subsets.

This chain joins TRBV2 and TRBJ1-4, with D possibly TRBD1 on 5 matching bases. The sequence came from a man aged 25 to 45 in good health. Sequenced material: naive CD4+ T cells sorted from blood. Regarding subset: CD45RA+ positively selected. The CDR3 region is CASRGGTNEKLFF. The CDR3 coding sequence is TGTGCCAGCAGGGGGGGAACTAATGAAAAACTGTTTTTT.